The 26 T cell receptor beta chains given below trace back to one sample, sequenced in a study of T cells in localized non-small cell lung cancer. Sequenced by immunoSEQ multiplex PCR; TCRdb stores in-frame clones only, minus some. The table includes some 37,000 clones, around 87% detected once. This specimen consisted of peripheral blood, obtained before any cancer treatment. Receptor source: a man aged 18-49 years with stage I lung adenocarcinoma.

The chain couples TRBV13 to TRBJ1-2; maybe TRBD1 (5 bases). CDR3 size: 17 residues. CDR1 is PRHDT, CDR2 FYEKMQ, per germline (reference sequence). Trimming removed 0 bases from V and 1 base from J, with 15 bases in between. The CDR3 region is CASSLGQGQGFNYGYTF. CDR3 sequence (DNA): TGTGCCAGCAGCTTAGGCCAAGGGCAGGGATTTAACTATGGCTACACCTTC. The whole variable domain, filled in from reference TRBV13 and TRBJ1-2, reads AAGVIQSPRHLIKEKRETATLKCYPIPRHDTVYWYQQGPGQDPQFLISFYEKMQSDKGSIPDRFSAQQFSDYHSELNMSSLELGDSALYFCASSLGQGQGFNYGYTFGSGTRLTVV.

This clone was found a few times. The chain recombines TRBV7-6 with TRBJ2-2; D call uncertain. V was cut by 2 bases and J by 0 bases, with 4 bases left in between. Per the germline V gene, CDR1 is SGHVS and CDR2 is FNYEAQ. This CDR3 spans 14 amino acids. The CDR3 DNA reads as TGTGCCAGCAGCTTAACCCCGAACACCGGGGAGCTGTTTTTT. It encodes CASSLTPNTGELFF. The full variable domain, in which reference TRBV7-6 and TRBJ2-2 provide the parts outside the CDR3, is GAGVSQSPRYKVTKRGQDVALRCDPISGHVSLYWYRQALGQGPEFLTYFNYEAQQDKSGLPNDRFSAERPEGSISTLTIQRTEQRDSAMYRCASSLTPNTGELFFGEGSRLTVL.

The chain carries TRBV28 and TRBJ1-2, with 9 bases lining up with TRBD1. Germline V gene lookup returns CDR1 MDHEN and CDR2 SYDVKM. This CDR3 contains 14 residues. Trimming at V came to 3 bases and at J to 8 bases, leaving 7 bases not matched to a gene. Written as DNA, the CDR3 is TGTGCCAGCAGTTTTTCCGGACAGGGGAAAGGCTACACCTTC. This encodes CASSFSGQGKGYTF.

V usage is TRBV14 and J usage is TRBJ1-2, with D possibly being TRBD1 (5 bases). The CDR3 totals 13 residues. CDR1 is SGHDN, CDR2 FVKESK, per germline. Trimming took off 3 bases at V and 9 bases at J, with 14 bases between the two ends. The CDR3 here is CASSHGPRESYTF. The CDR3 DNA reads TGTGCCAGCAGCCACGGCCCCAGGGAGAGCTACACCTTC.

The rearrangement links TRBV10-1 to TRBJ2-7, with 7 bases matching TRBD1. The J segment lost 3 bases and the V segment lost 1 base, leaving 15 bases of the junction unmatched. CDR1 and CDR2 (germline): WNHNN, SYGVQD (reference sequence). The CDR3 is made up of 18 amino acids. The CDR3: CASSEFHRGASRFYEQYF. The CDR3 coding sequence is TGCGCCAGCAGTGAGTTTCACAGGGGAGCGTCGAGATTCTACGAGCAGTACTTC.

With regard to this clone: One base away lies a much larger clone, so this may be a sequencing read error. Other DNA sequences in this sample translate to the same CDR3. The genes are TRBV5-5 and TRBJ2-1; D is perhaps TRBD1 (6 bases). Trimming took off 4 bases at V and 4 bases at J, with 9 bases between the two ends. Germline V gene sequence: CDR1 SGHKS, CDR2 YYEKEE (reference sequence). The CDR3 length is 13 residues. The CDR3 region has the DNA TGTGCCAGCAGCCTGGACAGTTACAATGAGCAGTTCTTC. Translation gives CASSLDSYNEQFF.

The chain recombines TRBV7-2 with TRBJ1-3; D call uncertain. Between the trimmed V and J ends, which lost 5 bases and 4 bases, there was a span of 15 bases. CDR1 SGHTA and CDR2 FQGNSA come from the germline V gene. The CDR3 is 15 residues long. This CDR3 reads CASSQSVYSGNTIYF. Here the CDR3 DNA reads TGTGCCAGCAGCCAATCGGTGTACTCCGGAAACACCATATATTTT.

The J gene is TRBJ2-5, the V gene TRBV5-1, with D possibly being TRBD2 (5 bases). Germline-derived CDR1 and CDR2 are SGHRS and YFSETQ. This CDR3 has 12 residues. V dropped 3 bases and J dropped 5 bases, with 8 bases sitting between them. This chain's CDR3 is CASSSGEETQYF. In DNA, the CDR3 is TGCGCCAGCAGCTCCGGGGAGGAGACCCAGTACTTC.

The rearrangement links TRBV27 to TRBJ2-7; TRBD1 matches at 8 bases. Germline assignment: CDR1 MNHEY and CDR2 SMNVEV (reference sequence). Trimming cost V 3 bases and J 2 bases; bases outside gene matches: 12. The CDR3 runs 17 residues. The CDR3 region has the DNA TGTGCCAGCAGTTTGGGCCCAGGCGGGACAGGAGCCTACGAGCAGTACTTC. Protein product: CASSLGPGGTGAYEQYF.

In the case of this clone: Germline and junction disagree at one end, which may indicate a read error. This chain connects TRBV28 to TRBJ1-2, with 8 bases fitting TRBD1. Germline CDR1 MDHEN, CDR2 SYDVKM. The CDR3 has 10 amino acids. The CDR3 DNA reads as TGTGCCAGCAGTTCTCGGGACAGGTCCTTC. Amino acid sequence: CASSSRDRSF.

This clone was detected once. The V call is TRBV30, the J call TRBJ1-1; TRBD1 matches 7 bases. The CDR3 runs to 13 residues. Per germline, CDR1 GTSNPN and CDR2 SVGIG (reference sequence). Germline trimming cut 7 bases from V and 5 bases from J; bases unmatched to any gene: 10. The CDR3 region has the DNA TGTGCCTCCAACCTACGACAGGGAACTGAAGCTTTCTTT. Translated, it gives CASNLRQGTEAFF.

This clone was observed a single time. The gene calls are TRBV7-2 and TRBJ2-2; 8 nucleotides agree with TRBD1. After removal of 5 bases from V and 9 bases from J, the junction contained 5 bases not matched to a gene. Germline values: CDR1 SGHTA, CDR2 FQGNSA. The CDR3 loop spans 13 amino acids. The CDR3 DNA follows: TGTGCCAGCAGCCGCGACAGGGGACGGGAGCTGTTTTTT. Its translation is CASSRDRGRELFF.

The chain has TRBV7-8 and TRBJ2-3; TRBD1 might be the D (5 bases). The CDR3 extends over 16 amino acids. The V gene lost 3 bases and the J gene lost 0 bases, with 13 bases spanning the gap. In germline, CDR1 is SGHVS, CDR2 FQNEAQ. As DNA, the CDR3 is TGTGCCAGCAGCTTGACAGAATCTACTAGCACAGATACGCAGTATTTT. Translating gives CASSLTESTSTDTQYF.

V and J are TRBV30 and TRBJ1-6, with a possible D match to TRBD1 (6 bases). V was cut by 0 bases and J by 7 bases, with 13 bases left in between. This CDR3 has 15 amino acids. Per germline, CDR1 GTSNPN and CDR2 SVGIG (reference sequence). DNA for the CDR3: TGTGCCTGGAGTGTACCCCCAGGGGACAATTCACCCCTCCACTTT. Protein sequence: CAWSVPPGDNSPLHF.

The V call is TRBV9, the J call TRBJ1-1; TRBD1 matches at 7 bases. The ends lost 3 bases at V and 4 bases at J; junction bases unmatched: 6. The CDR3 contains 14 residues. Germline loops: CDR1 SGDLS, CDR2 YYNGEE. The CDR3 reads CASSETGRGTEAFF. Written as DNA, the CDR3 is TGTGCCAGCAGCGAGACAGGGAGAGGCACTGAAGCTTTCTTT.

V and J are TRBV18 and TRBJ1-2, with D unclear. The CDR3 sequence is 13 residues long. Per the germline V gene, CDR1 is KGHSH and CDR2 is LQKENI. Between the trimmed V and J ends, which lost 4 bases and 4 bases, there was a span of 10 bases. The CDR3 DNA is TGTGCCAGCTCACAGGACGGAACCTATGGCTACACCTTC. This sequence encodes CASSQDGTYGYTF.

V and J are TRBV4-3 and TRBJ2-3; 7 positions agree with TRBD2. There are 15 residues in the CDR3. Trimming took 0 bases from V and 4 from J; bases not matched to a gene: 4. Germline loops: CDR1 LGHNA, CDR2 YSLEER. In DNA form, the CDR3 reads TGCGCCAGCAGCCAAGATACCCGGGGGGCAGATACGCAGTATTTT. This sequence encodes CASSQDTRGADTQYF.

This clone was observed a handful of times. This chain links TRBV7-9 with TRBJ1-1; 7 bases are shared with TRBD1. The CDR3 covers 15 residues. Germline V gives CDR1 SEHNR, CDR2 FQNEAQ (reference sequence). J was trimmed by 7 bases and V by 5 bases; bases with no gene match: 13. As DNA, the CDR3 is TGTGCCAGCAGCGAAACCTTAAGGCGGGACAGTGAAGCTTTCTTT. It translates to CASSETLRRDSEAFF. The full variable domain, with the rest looked up from reference TRBV7-9 and TRBJ1-1, is DTGVSQNPRHKITKRGQNVTFRCDPISEHNRLYWYRQTLGQGPEFLTYFQNEAQLEKSRLLSDRFSAERPKGSFSTLEIQRTEQGDSAMYLCASSETLRRDSEAFFGQGTRLTVV.

The rearrangement uses TRBV9 and TRBJ1-2; D ambiguous. Deletions cut 0 bases from V and 0 bases from J, with 9 bases between. Germline V gene data show CDR1 as SGDLS and CDR2 as YYNGEE. The CDR3 is made up of 15 amino acids. In DNA, the CDR3 is TGTGCCAGCAGCGTAGAAGCGGGAACTAACTATGGCTACACCTTC. Protein: CASSVEAGTNYGYTF.

There are a few counts of this clone. The chain employs TRBV5-6 and TRBJ1-2, with unresolved D. V lost 2 bases and J 1 base, leaving 15 bases between the germline ends. This CDR3 is 16 amino acids long. CDR1 and CDR2 from the germline V gene are SGHDT and YYEEEE. The CDR3 is CASSLGPGGFNYGYTF. In DNA form, the CDR3 reads TGTGCCAGCAGCTTAGGTCCAGGAGGATTTAACTATGGCTACACCTTC.

This chain connects TRBV5-5 to TRBJ2-4, with D perhaps assigned TRBD1 or TRBD2 (8 bases each). CDR3 length equals 16 residues. In germline, CDR1 is SGHKS, CDR2 YYEKEE (reference sequence). The V gene lost 4 bases and the J gene lost 7 bases, with 21 bases spanning the gap. For the CDR3, the DNA is TGTGCCAGCAGCGCGACAGGGGCGGGAGGAAGGAACATTCAGTACTTC. Amino acids: CASSATGAGGRNIQYF.

The V gene is TRBV5-1, the J gene TRBJ2-1; perhaps TRBD1 as D (7 bases). Looked up from germline, CDR1 is SGHRS and CDR2 is YFSETQ. Trimming removed 1 base at V and 6 bases at J, with 14 bases between. The CDR3 is 15 amino acids. The CDR3 region is CASSLQGEVGNEQFF. In nucleotides, the CDR3 is TGCGCCAGCAGCTTGCAGGGGGAGGTGGGCAATGAGCAGTTCTTC.

The V gene is TRBV19, the J gene TRBJ1-2; a possible D gene is TRBD1 (6 bases). The CDR3 is made up of 14 amino acids. Trimming removed 11 bases from V and 0 bases from J, with 16 bases in between. The germline V gene encodes CDR1 LNHDA and CDR2 SQIVND (reference sequence). The DNA for the CDR3 is TGTGCCTCGAATCGGGACATCACTAACTATGGCTACACCTTC. It is translated as CASNRDITNYGYTF. The entire variable domain, with the rest obtained from reference TRBV19 and TRBJ1-2, is as follows: DGGITQSPKYLFRKEGQNVTLSCEQNLNHDAMYWYRQDPGQGLRLIYYSQIVNDFQKGDIAEGYSVSREKKESFPLTVTSAQKNPTAFYLCASNRDITNYGYTFGSGTRLTVV.

This chain connects TRBV9 to TRBJ2-1; 10 bases align to TRBD2. Looked up from germline, CDR1 is SGDLS and CDR2 is YYNGEE. V shed 3 bases, J shed 2 bases, and the junction held 2 bases outside the gene matches. CDR3 length: 15 residues. CDR3 residues: CASSASGGPYNEQFF. CDR3 DNA sequence: TGTGCCAGCAGCGCTAGCGGGGGCCCCTACAATGAGCAGTTCTTC.

The chain joins TRBV5-1 to TRBJ2-3, with TRBD2 identical over 8 bases. Germline lookup yields CDR1 SGHRS and CDR2 YFSETQ. CDR3 size: 16 residues. The V segment lost 6 bases and the J segment 1 base; nucleotides outside the gene matches: 10. The CDR3 is CASTGGTRGGTDTQYF. CDR3 nucleotides: TGCGCCAGCACGGGGGGGACCCGGGGAGGCACAGATACGCAGTATTTT. Complete variable domain (other parts from reference TRBV5-1 and TRBJ2-3): KAGVTQTPRYLIKTRGQQVTLSCSPISGHRSVSWYQQTPGQGLQFLFEYFSETQRNKGNFPGRFSGRQFSNSRSEMNVSTLELGDSALYLCASTGGTRGGTDTQYFGPGTRLTVL.

This chain links TRBV27 with TRBJ2-5; 11 positions agree with TRBD2. The V segment lost 1 base and the J segment 0 bases; nucleotides outside the gene matches: 13. The germline V gene has CDR1 MNHEY and CDR2 SMNVEV (reference sequence). This CDR3 region has 20 residues. The CDR3 bases are TGTGCCAGCAGTTTATACGGGGGCCTAGCGGGGGGCCAGTACCAAGAGACCCAGTACTTC. Protein product: CASSLYGGLAGGQYQETQYF.